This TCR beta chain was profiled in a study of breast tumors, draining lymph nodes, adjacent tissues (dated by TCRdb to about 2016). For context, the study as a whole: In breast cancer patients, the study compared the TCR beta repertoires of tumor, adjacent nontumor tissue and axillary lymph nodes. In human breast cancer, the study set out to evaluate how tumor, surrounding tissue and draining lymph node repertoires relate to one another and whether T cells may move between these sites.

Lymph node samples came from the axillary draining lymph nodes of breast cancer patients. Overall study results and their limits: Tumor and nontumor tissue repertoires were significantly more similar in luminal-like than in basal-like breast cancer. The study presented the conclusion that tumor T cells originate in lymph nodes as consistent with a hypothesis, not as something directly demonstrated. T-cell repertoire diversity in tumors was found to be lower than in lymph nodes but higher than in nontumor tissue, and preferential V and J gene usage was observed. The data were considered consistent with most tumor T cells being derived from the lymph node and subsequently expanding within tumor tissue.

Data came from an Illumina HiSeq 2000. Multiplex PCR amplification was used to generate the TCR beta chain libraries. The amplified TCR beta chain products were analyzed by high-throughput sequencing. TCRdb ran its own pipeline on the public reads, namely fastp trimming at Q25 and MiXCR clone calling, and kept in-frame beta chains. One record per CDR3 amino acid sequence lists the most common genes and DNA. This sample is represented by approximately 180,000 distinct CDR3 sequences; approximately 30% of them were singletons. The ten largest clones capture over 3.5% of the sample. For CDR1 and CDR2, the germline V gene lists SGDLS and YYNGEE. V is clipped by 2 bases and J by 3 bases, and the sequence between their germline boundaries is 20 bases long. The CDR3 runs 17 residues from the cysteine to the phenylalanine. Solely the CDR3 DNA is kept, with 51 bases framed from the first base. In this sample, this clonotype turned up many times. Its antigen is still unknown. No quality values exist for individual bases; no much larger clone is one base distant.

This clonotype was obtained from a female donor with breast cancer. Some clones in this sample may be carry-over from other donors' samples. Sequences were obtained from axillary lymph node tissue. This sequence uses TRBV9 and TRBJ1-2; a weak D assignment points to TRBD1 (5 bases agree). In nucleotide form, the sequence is TGTGCCAGCAGCGTTCCAAAAGATAGAGGGGAGGACTATGGCTACACCTTC. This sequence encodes CASSVPKDRGEDYGYTF.